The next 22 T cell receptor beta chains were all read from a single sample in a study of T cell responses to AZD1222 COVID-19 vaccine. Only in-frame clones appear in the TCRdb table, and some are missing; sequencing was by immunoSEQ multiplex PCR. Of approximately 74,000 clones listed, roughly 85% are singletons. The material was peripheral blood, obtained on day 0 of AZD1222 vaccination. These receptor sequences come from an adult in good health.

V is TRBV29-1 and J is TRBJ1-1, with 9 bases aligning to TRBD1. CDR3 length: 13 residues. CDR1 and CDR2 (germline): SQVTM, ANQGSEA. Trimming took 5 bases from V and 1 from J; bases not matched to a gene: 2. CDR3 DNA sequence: TGCAGCGTTCGACAGGGGGGGAACACTGAAGCTTTCTTT. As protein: CSVRQGGNTEAFF. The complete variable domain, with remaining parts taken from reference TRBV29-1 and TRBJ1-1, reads SAVISQKPSRDICQRGTSLTIQCQVDSQVTMMFWYRQQPGQSLTLIATANQGSEATYESGFVIDKFPISRPNLTFSTLTVSNMSPEDSSIYLCSVRQGGNTEAFFGQGTRLTVV.

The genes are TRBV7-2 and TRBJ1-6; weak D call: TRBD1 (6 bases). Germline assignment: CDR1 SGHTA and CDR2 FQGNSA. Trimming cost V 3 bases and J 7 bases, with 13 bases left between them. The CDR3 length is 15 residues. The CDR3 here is CASSFQQGQNSPLHF. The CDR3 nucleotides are TGTGCCAGCAGCTTTCAGCAGGGGCAAAATTCACCCCTCCACTTT.

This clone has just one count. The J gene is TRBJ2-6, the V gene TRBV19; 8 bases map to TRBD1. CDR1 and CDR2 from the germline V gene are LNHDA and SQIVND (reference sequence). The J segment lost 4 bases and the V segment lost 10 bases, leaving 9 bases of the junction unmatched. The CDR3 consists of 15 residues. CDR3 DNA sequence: TGTGCCACCGACAGGGGCTCATCGGGGGCCAACGTCCTGACTTTC. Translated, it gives CATDRGSSGANVLTF.

The DNA for the CDR3 is TGCAGCGTTGAGTCGAGGTCGGGATACAATGAGCAGTTCTTC. Translated, it gives CSVESRSGYNEQFF. J is TRBJ2-1 and V is TRBV29-1, with TRBD2 as a possible D gene (5 bases). The CDR3 totals 14 residues. CDR1 is SQVTM, CDR2 ANQGSEA, per germline. V was clipped by 3 bases and J by 4 bases, with 13 bases between them.

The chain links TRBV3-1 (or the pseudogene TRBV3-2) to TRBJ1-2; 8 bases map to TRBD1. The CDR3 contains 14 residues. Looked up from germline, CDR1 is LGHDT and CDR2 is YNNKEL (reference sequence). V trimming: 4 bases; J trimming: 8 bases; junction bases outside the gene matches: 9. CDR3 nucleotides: TGTGCCAGCAGCCTGACACCGACAGGGGAAGGCTACACCTTC. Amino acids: CASSLTPTGEGYTF.

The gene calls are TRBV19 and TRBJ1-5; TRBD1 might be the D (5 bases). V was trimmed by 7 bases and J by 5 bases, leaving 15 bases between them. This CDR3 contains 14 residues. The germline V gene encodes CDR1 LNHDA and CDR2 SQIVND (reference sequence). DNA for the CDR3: TGTGCCAGTAACCCATTGGGGACGGATCAGCCCCAGCATTTT. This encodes CASNPLGTDQPQHF.

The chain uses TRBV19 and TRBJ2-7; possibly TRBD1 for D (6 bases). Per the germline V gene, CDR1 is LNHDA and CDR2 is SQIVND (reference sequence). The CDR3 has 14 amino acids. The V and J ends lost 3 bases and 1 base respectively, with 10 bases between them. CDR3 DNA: TGTGCCAGTAGTATCCCAGGACAGTCCTACGAGCAGTACTTC. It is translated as CASSIPGQSYEQYF.

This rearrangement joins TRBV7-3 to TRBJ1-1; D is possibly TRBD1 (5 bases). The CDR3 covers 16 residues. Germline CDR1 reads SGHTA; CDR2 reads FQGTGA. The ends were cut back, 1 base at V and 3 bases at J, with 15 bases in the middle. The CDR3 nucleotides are TGTGCCAGCAGCTTAAGAGGGCAGGGAAGGGACACTGAAGCTTTCTTT. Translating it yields CASSLRGQGRDTEAFF.

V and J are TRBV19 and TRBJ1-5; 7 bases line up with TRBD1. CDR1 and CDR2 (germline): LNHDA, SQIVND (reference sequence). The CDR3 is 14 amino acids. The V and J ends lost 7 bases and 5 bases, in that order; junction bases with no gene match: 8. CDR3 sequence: CASNGGTVYQPQHF. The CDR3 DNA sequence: TGTGCCAGTAATGGGGGGACAGTTTATCAGCCCCAGCATTTT.

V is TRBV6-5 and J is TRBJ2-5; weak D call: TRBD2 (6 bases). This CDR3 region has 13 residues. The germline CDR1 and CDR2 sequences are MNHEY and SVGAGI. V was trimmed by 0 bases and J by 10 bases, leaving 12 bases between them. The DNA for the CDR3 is TGTGCCAGCAGTTACTCGAAAAGGGAGGACCAGTACTTC. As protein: CASSYSKREDQYF.

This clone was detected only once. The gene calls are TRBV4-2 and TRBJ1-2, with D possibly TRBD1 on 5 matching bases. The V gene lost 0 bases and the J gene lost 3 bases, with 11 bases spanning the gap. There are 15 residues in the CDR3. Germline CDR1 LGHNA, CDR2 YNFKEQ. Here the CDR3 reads CASSQELRDYYGYTF. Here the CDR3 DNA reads TGTGCCAGCAGCCAAGAGCTCAGGGACTACTATGGCTACACCTTC.

The CDR3 is CASSFYGTQTPGELFF. The DNA of the CDR3 is TGTGCCAGCAGCTTTTACGGGACCCAAACTCCCGGGGAGCTGTTTTTT. The V gene is TRBV5-5, the J gene TRBJ2-2, with D perhaps TRBD1 or TRBD2 (5 bases each). The germline CDR1 and CDR2 sequences are SGHKS and YYEKEE (reference sequence). The CDR3 is made up of 16 amino acids. V was shortened by 2 bases and J by 6 bases, with 17 bases between the two germline ends. The full variable domain, its missing parts supplied by reference TRBV5-5 and TRBJ2-2, is DAGVTQSPTHLIKTRGQQVTLRCSPISGHKSVSWYQQVLGQGPQFIFQYYEKEERGRGNFPDRFSARQFPNYSSELNVNALLLGDSALYLCASSFYGTQTPGELFFGEGSRLTVL.

The CDR3 here is CASSQEWGSEQFF. The DNA of the CDR3 is TGCGCCAGCAGCCAAGAATGGGGGTCTGAGCAGTTCTTC. V is TRBV4-1 and J is TRBJ2-1, with D possibly called TRBD1 or TRBD2 (5 bases each). CDR3 length equals 13 residues. CDR1 and CDR2 from the germline V gene are MGHRA and YSYEKL. Trimming took off 0 bases at V and 9 bases at J, with 9 bases between the two ends.

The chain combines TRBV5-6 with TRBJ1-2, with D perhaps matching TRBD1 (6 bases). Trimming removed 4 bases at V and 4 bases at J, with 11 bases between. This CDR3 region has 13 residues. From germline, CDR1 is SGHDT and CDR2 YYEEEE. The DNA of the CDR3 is TGTGCCAGCAGCCCAGACAGGCGCTATGGCTACACCTTC. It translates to CASSPDRRYGYTF.

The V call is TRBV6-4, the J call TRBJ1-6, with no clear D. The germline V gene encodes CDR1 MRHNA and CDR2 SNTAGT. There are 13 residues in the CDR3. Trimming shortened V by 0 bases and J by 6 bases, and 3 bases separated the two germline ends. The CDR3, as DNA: TGTGCCAGCAGTGACTCGACTAATTCACCCCTCCACTTT. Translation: CASSDSTNSPLHF.

The CDR3 DNA is TGTGCCAGCAGTGATGGTAACAGGGTTTATTCACCCCTCCACTTT. Residues: CASSDGNRVYSPLHF. The rearrangement links TRBV25-1 to TRBJ1-6; weak D call: TRBD1 (6 bases). CDR3 length: 15 residues. Looked up from germline, CDR1 is MGHDK and CDR2 is SYGVNS. Deletions cut 3 bases from V and 8 bases from J, with 14 bases between.

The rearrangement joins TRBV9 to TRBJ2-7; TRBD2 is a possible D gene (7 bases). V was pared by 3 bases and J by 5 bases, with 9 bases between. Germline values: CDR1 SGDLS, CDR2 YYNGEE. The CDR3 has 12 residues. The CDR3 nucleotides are TGTGCCAGCAGCGGGGGGGGGCACGAGCAGTACTTC. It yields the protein CASSGGGHEQYF. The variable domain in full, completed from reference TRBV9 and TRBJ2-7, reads DSGVTQTPKHLITATGQRVTLRCSPRSGDLSVYWYQQSLDQGLQFLIQYYNGEERAKGNILERFSAQQFPDLHSELNLSSLELGDSALYFCASSGGGHEQYFGPGTRLTVT.

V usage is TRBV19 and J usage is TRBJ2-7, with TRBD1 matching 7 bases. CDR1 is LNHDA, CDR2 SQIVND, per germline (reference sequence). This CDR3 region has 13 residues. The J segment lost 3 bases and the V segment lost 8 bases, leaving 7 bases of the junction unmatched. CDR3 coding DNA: TGTGCCAGTGGAGACAGGGCTGGCTACGAGCAGTACTTC. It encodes CASGDRAGYEQYF.

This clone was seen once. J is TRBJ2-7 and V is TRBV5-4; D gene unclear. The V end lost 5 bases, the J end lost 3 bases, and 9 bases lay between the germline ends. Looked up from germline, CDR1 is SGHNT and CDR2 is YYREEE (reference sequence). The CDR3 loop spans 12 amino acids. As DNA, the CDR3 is TGTGCCAGCAGTGGAAACGGCTACGAGCAGTACTTC. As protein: CASSGNGYEQYF.

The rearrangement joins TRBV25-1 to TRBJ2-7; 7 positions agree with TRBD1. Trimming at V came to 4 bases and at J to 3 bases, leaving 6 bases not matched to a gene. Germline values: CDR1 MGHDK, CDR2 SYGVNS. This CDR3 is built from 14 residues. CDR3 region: CASSVRDRDYEQYF. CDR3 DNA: TGTGCCAGCAGTGTCCGGGACAGAGACTACGAGCAGTACTTC.

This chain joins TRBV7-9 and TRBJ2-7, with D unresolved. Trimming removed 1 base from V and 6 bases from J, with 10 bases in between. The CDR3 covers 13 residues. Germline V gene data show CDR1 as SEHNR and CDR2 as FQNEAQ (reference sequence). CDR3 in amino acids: CASSLVSRGEQYF. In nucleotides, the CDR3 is TGTGCCAGCAGCTTAGTGTCTCGTGGCGAGCAGTACTTC.

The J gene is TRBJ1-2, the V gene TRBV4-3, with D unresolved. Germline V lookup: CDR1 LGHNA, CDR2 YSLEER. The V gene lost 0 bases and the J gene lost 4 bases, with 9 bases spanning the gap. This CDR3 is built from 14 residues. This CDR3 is CASSQDLSSYGYTF. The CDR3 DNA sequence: TGCGCCAGCAGCCAAGATTTGTCCAGCTATGGCTACACCTTC.